This T cell receptor (beta chain) was sequenced in a study of blood T cell repertoires in COVID-19. Study at large: The analysed material was cDNA or gDNA that came from T cells, B-cell-depleted T cells, or PBMCs.

Germline loops: CDR1 MGHRA, CDR2 YSYEKL. The CDR3 runs 16 residues. Trimming took 1 base from V and 4 from J; bases not matched to a gene: 6. Original analysis: By means of reference gene primer amplification, nucleated cell counts were estimated. Here immunoSEQ multiplex PCR was the method, and the copy in TCRdb shows in-frame clones only, minus some. The DNA was the basis for D and trimming; V, J and clone size are from that table. The table has approximately 220,000 clones, roughly four fifths seen once; the top ten hold 2% to 2.5%. This sequence originates from a woman aged 55-69 years with acute or convalescent COVID-19. The material sequenced was peripheral blood. The rearrangement links TRBV4-1 to TRBJ2-1, with TRBD2 matching over 8 bases. The DNA for the CDR3 is TGCGCCAGCAGCCAAGGGGAACTAGCGGCTTACAATGAGCAGTTCTTC. This gives the protein CASSQGELAAYNEQFF.